Each of the 20 T cell receptor beta chains below was sequenced from the same sample in a study of lymphopenia after photon versus proton radiotherapy. Using immunoSEQ multiplex PCR, the repertoire was profiled, and TCRdb retains in-frame clones only, with some absent. The data contain 67,000 or so clones, about 89% of them singletons. Sequenced here: peripheral blood, sampled from a patient treated with proton-based radiotherapy. Source of these receptors: a man at least 80 years old with esophageal cancer.

The rearrangement links TRBV9 to TRBJ2-5; perhaps TRBD2 as D (7 bases). V was trimmed by 1 base and J by 5 bases, leaving 21 bases between them. The CDR3 loop spans 17 amino acids. The germline V gene encodes CDR1 SGDLS and CDR2 YYNGEE. In DNA, the CDR3 is TGTGCCAGCAGCGTACTGGCGGGGGCACCGGTCCGTGAGACCCAGTACTTC. Its translation: CASSVLAGAPVRETQYF.

This clone was seen just once. The chain couples TRBV7-2 to TRBJ2-7, with D possibly matching TRBD2 (5 bases). V was pared by 10 bases and J by 3 bases, with 22 bases between. The CDR3 has 15 residues. Per germline, CDR1 SGHTA and CDR2 FQGNSA. The CDR3 nucleotides read TGTGCCAACACTTTCTCTGCGGGCAGCATCTACGAGCAGTACTTC. Translated, it gives CANTFSAGSIYEQYF.

The rearrangement uses TRBV7-9 and TRBJ1-2; 11 nucleotides match TRBD1. The ends lost 2 bases at V and 7 bases at J; junction bases unmatched: 3. In germline, CDR1 is SEHNR, CDR2 FQNEAQ (reference sequence). The CDR3 is 14 amino acids. The CDR3 nucleotides read TGTGCCAGCAGCTTAAAGGGACAGGGGGGTGGCTACACCTTC. Translating it yields CASSLKGQGGGYTF.

The chain couples TRBV27 to TRBJ2-5, with 10 bases aligning to TRBD2. CDR3 length equals 15 residues. The trim removed 4 bases at V and 1 base at J, leaving 3 bases unmatched. Looked up from germline, CDR1 is MNHEY and CDR2 is SMNVEV (reference sequence). DNA for the CDR3: TGTGCCAGCAGTTCGCCTAGCGGGGGCCAAGAGACCCAGTACTTC. Translating it yields CASSSPSGGQETQYF.

This clone was detected once. Other DNA sequences within the sample encode an identical CDR3. V and J are TRBV5-1 and TRBJ2-7; 9 nucleotides agree with TRBD1. Germline CDR1 and CDR2: SGHRS and YFSETQ. Germline trimming cut 0 bases from V and 4 bases from J; bases unmatched to any gene: 2. This CDR3 contains 14 residues. The CDR3 DNA sequence: TGCGCCAGCAGCTTGGTGGGACAGGGTTACGAGCAGTACTTC. This gives the protein CASSLVGQGYEQYF.

This clone appeared a single time. This chain uses TRBV4-3 with TRBJ1-2; no clear D gene. Per the germline V gene, CDR1 is LGHNA and CDR2 is YSLEER. Deletions cut 2 bases from V and 9 bases from J, with 13 bases between. CDR3 length: 13 amino acids. CDR3 residues: CASSQSTGWSYTF. CDR3 nucleotide sequence: TGCGCCAGCAGCCAATCAACCGGGTGGAGCTACACCTTC.

The chain joins TRBV2 to TRBJ2-2; the D is unclear. The V gene's germline CDR1 is SNHLY and CDR2 FYNNEI. Trimming shortened V by 7 bases and J by 7 bases, and 1 base separated the two germline ends. The CDR3 totals 9 residues. The CDR3 reads CASNGELFF. CDR3 nucleotide sequence: TGTGCCAGCAACGGGGAGCTGTTTTTT.

CDR3 nucleotide sequence: TGTGCCAGCAGCCCAGCTCGGTTGGGGGGCTACACCTTC. This codes for CASSPARLGGYTF. The chain recombines TRBV7-2 with TRBJ1-2; no firm D call. CDR3 length: 13 residues. CDR1 SGHTA and CDR2 FQGNSA come from the germline V gene. Trimming pared 5 bases from V and 8 bases from J, leaving 15 bases between.

This clone was counted between two and nine times. At one end the junction does not follow the germline gene, possibly because of a read error. The rearrangement links TRBV7-7 to TRBJ1-1; a weak D match, TRBD1 (5 bases). This CDR3 has 15 residues. Germline V lookup: CDR1 SSHAT, CDR2 FNYEAQ (reference sequence). The CDR3 region is CASSFTGAMNTEAFF. The CDR3 coding sequence is TGTGCTAGCAGCTTTACAGGTGCTATGAACACTGAAGCTTTCTTT.

V gene TRBV19 combines with J gene TRBJ2-7, with a possible D match to TRBD2 (6 bases). CDR1 and CDR2 (germline): LNHDA, SQIVND (reference sequence). Trimming left V 9 bases short and J 0 bases short, with 9 bases between. The length of the CDR3 is 12 residues. This CDR3 is CASRGLSYEQYF. In nucleotides, the CDR3 is TGTGCCAGCCGGGGACTCTCCTACGAGCAGTACTTC.

The chain uses TRBV27 and TRBJ2-3; 13 positions agree with TRBD2. The CDR3 sequence is 16 residues long. Germline V CDR1 and CDR2: MNHEY, SMNVEV (reference sequence). Unmatched junction bases numbered 4, after V lost 5 bases and J lost 2 bases. This CDR3 is CASSKGLAGYTDTQYF. The CDR3 bases are TGTGCCAGCAGTAAGGGACTAGCGGGATACACAGATACGCAGTATTTT.

The genes are TRBV12-2 and TRBJ2-4; the table's D call, TRBD1, was not checked against the DNA. TRBV12-2 is designated a pseudogene. This CDR3 spans 14 amino acids. The chain's CDR3 is CASRLGWDRHLKYF. As DNA, the CDR3 is TGTGCAAGTCGCTTAGGATGGGACAGGCATCTTAAGTACTTC.

This chain links TRBV5-1 with TRBJ1-1; D gene unclear. V was trimmed by 6 bases and J by 2 bases, leaving 26 bases between them. The germline V gene encodes CDR1 SGHRS and CDR2 YFSETQ. This CDR3 comprises 18 residues. CDR3 nucleotides: TGCGCCAGCACTCAGTCTCCGATGTATGATGAAGGTAACACTGAAGCTTTCTTT. Translation: CASTQSPMYDEGNTEAFF.

The rearrangement joins TRBV6-5 to TRBJ2-1; no reliable D call. Trimming removed 2 bases from V and 6 bases from J, with 11 bases in between. The CDR3 runs 14 residues. Germline-derived CDR1 and CDR2 are MNHEY and SVGAGI. The CDR3 DNA reads as TGTGCCAGCAGTTACAATCCAAGCCTCAATGAGCAGTTCTTC. This encodes CASSYNPSLNEQFF.

The chain is built from TRBV18 and TRBJ1-2, with TRBD1 matching over 9 bases. The CDR3 contains 15 residues. V gave up 3 bases and J gave up 3 bases; unmatched junction bases: 5. Germline CDR1 KGHSH, CDR2 LQKENI. The CDR3 reads CASSPGQGTDYGYTF. The CDR3 bases are TGTGCCAGCTCACCCGGACAGGGGACGGACTATGGCTACACCTTC.

The chain uses TRBV11-2 and TRBJ2-5, with 7 bases that match TRBD2. Looked up from germline, CDR1 is SGHAT and CDR2 is FQNNGV. The CDR3 contains 14 residues. V gave up 6 bases and J gave up 2 bases; unmatched junction bases: 6. The CDR3 loop reads CASSWASGQETQYF. The CDR3 region has the DNA TGTGCCAGCAGTTGGGCTAGCGGACAAGAGACCCAGTACTTC. The complete variable domain, with remaining parts taken from reference TRBV11-2 and TRBJ2-5, reads EAGVAQSPRYKIIEKRQSVAFWCNPISGHATLYWYQQILGQGPKLLIQFQNNGVVDDSQLPKDRFSAERLKGVDSTLKIQPAKLEDSAVYLCASSWASGQETQYFGPGTRLLVL.

The V and J genes are TRBV7-2 and TRBJ2-1; D is possibly TRBD1 (5 bases). The CDR3 contains 16 residues. Trimming pared 5 bases from V and 4 bases from J, leaving 18 bases between. Germline assignment: CDR1 SGHTA and CDR2 FQGNSA. The CDR3 DNA reads TGTGCCAGCAGCCCTCGGACACAAAATACATACAATGAGCAGTTCTTC. This encodes CASSPRTQNTYNEQFF. The full variable domain, completed using reference TRBV7-2 and TRBJ2-1, is GAGVSQSPSNKVTEKGKDVELRCDPISGHTALYWYRQSLGQGLEFLIYFQGNSAPDKSGLPSDRFSAERTGGSVSTLTIQRTQQEDSAVYLCASSPRTQNTYNEQFFGPGTRLTVL.

The J gene is TRBJ2-2, the V gene TRBV19, with TRBD2 matching over 8 bases. CDR1 is LNHDA, CDR2 SQIVND, per germline (reference sequence). The CDR3 covers 15 residues. The V segment lost 10 bases and the J segment 0 bases; nucleotides outside the gene matches: 7. The DNA of the CDR3 is TGTGCCACACTTAGCGGGACCGCGAACACCGGGGAGCTGTTTTTT. Translation: CATLSGTANTGELFF.

V usage is TRBV30 and J usage is TRBJ2-1; 14 positions match TRBD2. This CDR3 region has 14 residues. V was clipped by 5 bases and J by 6 bases; unmatched bases: 3. Looked up from germline, CDR1 is GTSNPN and CDR2 is SVGIG (reference sequence). Here the CDR3 DNA reads TGTGCCTGGGAAGGACTAGCGGGAGGCAATGAGCAGTTCTTC. It encodes CAWEGLAGGNEQFF.

This clone was detected only once. Other DNA sequences in the sample encode the same CDR3. V is TRBV7-2 and J is TRBJ2-3; 7 bases match TRBD2. V lost 4 bases to trimming and J lost 6 bases; unmatched junction nucleotides: 10. The CDR3 has 15 amino acids. Germline lookup yields CDR1 SGHTA and CDR2 FQGNSA. CDR3 protein: CASSYQSGVGDTQYF. Here the CDR3 DNA reads TGTGCCAGCAGCTATCAAAGCGGGGTAGGGGATACGCAGTATTTT.